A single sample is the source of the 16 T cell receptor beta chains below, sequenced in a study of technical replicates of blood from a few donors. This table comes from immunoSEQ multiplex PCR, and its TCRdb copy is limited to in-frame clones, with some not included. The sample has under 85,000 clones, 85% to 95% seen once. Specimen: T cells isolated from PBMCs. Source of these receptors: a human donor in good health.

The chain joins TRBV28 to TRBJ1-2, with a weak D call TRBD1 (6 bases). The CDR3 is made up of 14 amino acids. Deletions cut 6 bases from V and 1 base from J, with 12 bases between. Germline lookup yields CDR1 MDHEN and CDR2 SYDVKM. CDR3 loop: CASRQQGFNYGYTF. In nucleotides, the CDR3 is TGTGCCAGCAGACAACAGGGTTTTAACTATGGCTACACCTTC.

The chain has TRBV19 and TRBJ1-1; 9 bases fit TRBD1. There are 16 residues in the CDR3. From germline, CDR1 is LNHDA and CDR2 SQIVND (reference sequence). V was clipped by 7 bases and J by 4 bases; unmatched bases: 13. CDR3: CASNMDRGGGGTEAFF. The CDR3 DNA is TGTGCCAGTAACATGGACAGGGGAGGAGGGGGCACTGAAGCTTTCTTT.

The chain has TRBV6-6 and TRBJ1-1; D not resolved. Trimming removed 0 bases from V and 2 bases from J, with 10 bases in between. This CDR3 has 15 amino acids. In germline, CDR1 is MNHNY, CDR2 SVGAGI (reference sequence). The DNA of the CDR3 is TGTGCCAGCAGTTACTCCCAGATCTCCAACACTGAAGCTTTCTTT. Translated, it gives CASSYSQISNTEAFF.

The CDR3, as DNA: TGTGCCAGCAGCTTGGACGGACTAGCGGGAGGAGATACGCAGTATTTT. Translation: CASSLDGLAGGDTQYF. The genes are TRBV5-4 and TRBJ2-3; 14 bases are a match to TRBD2. J gave up 5 bases and V 0 bases, and 2 bases lay outside the gene matches. Per the germline V gene, CDR1 is SGHNT and CDR2 is YYREEE (reference sequence). This CDR3 contains 16 residues.

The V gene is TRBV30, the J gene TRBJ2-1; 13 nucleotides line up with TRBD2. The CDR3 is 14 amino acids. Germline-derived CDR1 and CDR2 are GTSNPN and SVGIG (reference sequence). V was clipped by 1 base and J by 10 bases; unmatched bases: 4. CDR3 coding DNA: TGTGCCTGGAGTGAGATACTAGCGGGAGGGGAGCAGTTCTTC. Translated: CAWSEILAGGEQFF.

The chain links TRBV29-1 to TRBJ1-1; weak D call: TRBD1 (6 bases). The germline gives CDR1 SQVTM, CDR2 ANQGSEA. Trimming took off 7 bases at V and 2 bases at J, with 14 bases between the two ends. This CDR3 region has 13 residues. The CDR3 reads CSARRTANTEAFF. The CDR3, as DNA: TGCAGCGCCCGACGGACAGCAAACACTGAAGCTTTCTTT.

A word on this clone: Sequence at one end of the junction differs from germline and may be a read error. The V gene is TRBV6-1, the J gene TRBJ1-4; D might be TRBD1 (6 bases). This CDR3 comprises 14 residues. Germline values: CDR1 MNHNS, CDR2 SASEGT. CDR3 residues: CASSRDTTYEKLFF. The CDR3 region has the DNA TGTGCCAGCAGTCGGGACACAACTTATGAAAAACTGTTTTTT.

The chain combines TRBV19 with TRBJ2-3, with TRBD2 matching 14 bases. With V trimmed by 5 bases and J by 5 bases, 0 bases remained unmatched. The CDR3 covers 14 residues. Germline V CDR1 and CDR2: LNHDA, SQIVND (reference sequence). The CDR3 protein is CASSGLAGGDTQYF. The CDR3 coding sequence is TGTGCCAGTAGTGGACTAGCGGGAGGAGATACGCAGTATTTT.

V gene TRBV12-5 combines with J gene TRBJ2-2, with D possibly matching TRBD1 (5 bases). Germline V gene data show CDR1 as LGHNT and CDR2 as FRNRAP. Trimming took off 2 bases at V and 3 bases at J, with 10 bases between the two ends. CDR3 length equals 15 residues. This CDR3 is CASGLSRGDTGELFF. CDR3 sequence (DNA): TGTGCTAGTGGTTTGTCTAGGGGTGACACCGGGGAGCTGTTTTTT.

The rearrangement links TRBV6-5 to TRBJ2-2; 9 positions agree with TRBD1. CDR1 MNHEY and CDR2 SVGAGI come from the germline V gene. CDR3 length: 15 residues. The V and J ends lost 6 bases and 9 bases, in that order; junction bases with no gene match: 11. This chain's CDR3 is CASSVQLQGARELFF. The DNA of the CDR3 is TGTGCCAGCAGCGTACAACTACAGGGGGCGAGGGAGCTGTTTTTT.

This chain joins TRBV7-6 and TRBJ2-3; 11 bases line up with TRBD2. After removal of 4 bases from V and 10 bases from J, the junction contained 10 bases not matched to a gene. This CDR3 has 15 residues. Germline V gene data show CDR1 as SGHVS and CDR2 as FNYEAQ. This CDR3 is CASSSGTSGTYAQYF. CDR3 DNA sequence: TGTGCCAGCAGCTCCGGGACTAGCGGTACCTACGCGCAGTATTTT.

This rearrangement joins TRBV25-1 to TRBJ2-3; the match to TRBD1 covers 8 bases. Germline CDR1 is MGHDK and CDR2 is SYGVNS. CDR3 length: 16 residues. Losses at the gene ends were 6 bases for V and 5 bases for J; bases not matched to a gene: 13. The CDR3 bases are TGTGCCAGCAGAAGCACTCCGGGACAGGTCCAAGATACGCAGTATTTT. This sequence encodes CASRSTPGQVQDTQYF.

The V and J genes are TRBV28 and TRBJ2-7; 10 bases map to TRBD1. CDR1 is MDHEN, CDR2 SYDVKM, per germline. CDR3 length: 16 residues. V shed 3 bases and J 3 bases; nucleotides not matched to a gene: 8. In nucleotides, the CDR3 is TGTGCCAGCAGTTTGGGCGCCGGGACAGGGGTCTACGAGCAGTACTTC. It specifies CASSLGAGTGVYEQYF.

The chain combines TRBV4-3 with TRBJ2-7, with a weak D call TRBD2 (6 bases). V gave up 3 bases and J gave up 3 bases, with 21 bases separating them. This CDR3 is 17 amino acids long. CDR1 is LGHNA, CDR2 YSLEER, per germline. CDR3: CASSQGVGEVGLYEQYF. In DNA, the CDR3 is TGCGCCAGCAGCCAGGGCGTCGGGGAGGTCGGACTCTACGAGCAGTACTTC.

The DNA for the CDR3 is TGTGCCAGCAGCCATAACAGGGGTTCGCAGCCCCAGCATTTT. This encodes CASSHNRGSQPQHF. The chain uses TRBV7-3 and TRBJ1-5, with 7 nucleotides matching TRBD1. Germline CDR1 and CDR2: SGHTA and FQGTGA. CDR3 length: 14 residues. V gave up 5 bases and J gave up 7 bases; unmatched junction bases: 8.

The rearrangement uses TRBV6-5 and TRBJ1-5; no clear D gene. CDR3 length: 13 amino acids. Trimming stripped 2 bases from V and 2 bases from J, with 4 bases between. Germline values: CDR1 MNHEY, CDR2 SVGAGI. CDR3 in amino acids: CASSYGRNQPQHF. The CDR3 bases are TGTGCCAGCAGTTACGGCCGCAATCAGCCCCAGCATTTT.